Presented here are 18 T cell receptor beta chains from one specimen sequenced in a study of brain T cells in children with intractable seizures. Only in-frame clones appear in the TCRdb table, and some are missing; sequencing was by immunoSEQ multiplex PCR. The table includes some 80,000 clones, around 90% detected once. The sequences come from peripheral blood, collected at surgery. These receptors all come from a girl aged 2 to 10 with Rasmussen encephalitis and intractable seizures.

The genes are TRBV2 and TRBJ1-6; no definite D call. Trimming cost V 6 bases and J 8 bases, with 14 bases left between them. The V gene's germline CDR1 is SNHLY and CDR2 FYNNEI. The CDR3 spans 14 residues. The CDR3 DNA reads as TGTGCCAGCAGCCCGAACCTACCTGATTCACCCCTCCACTTT. Translating gives CASSPNLPDSPLHF.

The rearrangement links TRBV19 to TRBJ1-2; 9 bases are shared with TRBD1. CDR1 and CDR2 (germline): LNHDA, SQIVND (reference sequence). The CDR3 loop spans 16 amino acids. V lost 8 bases and J lost 3; bases outside the gene matches: 13. The CDR3: CASSDRDRELYYGYTF. In nucleotides, the CDR3 is TGTGCCAGTTCGGACCGGGACAGGGAGCTCTACTATGGCTACACCTTC.

On this clone itself: Other nucleotide sequences from this sample produce the same CDR3. The V call is TRBV7-9, the J call TRBJ1-3, with D uncertain. V shed 4 bases and J shed 2 bases, with 0 bases lying between them. In germline, CDR1 is SEHNR, CDR2 FQNEAQ (reference sequence). The CDR3 runs 11 residues. CDR3 nucleotides: TGTGCCAGCAGCTCTGGAAACACCATATATTTT. Amino acids: CASSSGNTIYF.

This chain connects TRBV11-2 to TRBJ2-3; D might be TRBD2 (6 bases). V was pared by 1 base and J by 2 bases, with 13 bases between. The CDR3 is made up of 16 amino acids. CDR1 and CDR2 (germline): SGHAT, FQNNGV. The CDR3 loop reads CASSLGGGVITDTQYF. In DNA, the CDR3 is TGTGCCAGCAGCTTAGGGGGCGGGGTGATCACAGATACGCAGTATTTT.

The rearrangement joins TRBV7-9 to TRBJ2-5; TRBD1 aligns across 7 bases. The CDR3 covers 13 residues. From germline, CDR1 is SEHNR and CDR2 FQNEAQ (reference sequence). Germline trimming cut 5 bases from V and 5 bases from J; bases unmatched to any gene: 5. For the CDR3, the DNA is TGTGCCAGCAGCAACAAGGGGGCTGAGACCCAGTACTTC. This gives the protein CASSNKGAETQYF.

A few counts support this clone. The chain uses TRBV27 and TRBJ1-2; 12 bases agree with TRBD1. The junction had 4 bases not matched to a gene; V was cut back by 0 bases and J by 2 bases. CDR1 is MNHEY and CDR2 is SMNVEV in the germline V gene (reference sequence). The CDR3 has 17 residues. Here the CDR3 reads CASSLSWDRGRNYGYTF. The CDR3 nucleotides are TGTGCCAGCAGTTTATCGTGGGACAGGGGGCGCAACTATGGCTACACCTTC.

The V and J genes are TRBV27 and TRBJ2-6, with unresolved D. This CDR3 has 15 amino acids. Germline V gives CDR1 MNHEY, CDR2 SMNVEV (reference sequence). V shed 3 bases and J shed 0 bases, with 6 bases lying between them. The CDR3 region is CASSFLASGANVLTF. The CDR3, as DNA: TGTGCCAGCAGTTTTTTAGCCTCTGGGGCCAACGTCCTGACTTTC.

The J gene is TRBJ2-1, the V gene TRBV6-5, with a weak D call TRBD2 (6 bases). The CDR3 contains 14 residues. In germline, CDR1 is MNHEY, CDR2 SVGAGI. V was shortened by 11 bases and J by 5 bases, with 19 bases between the two germline ends. CDR3 region: CAVEAGTFNNEQFF. The DNA for the CDR3 is TGTGCCGTCGAGGCAGGGACTTTTAACAATGAGCAGTTCTTC.

The chain uses TRBV30 and TRBJ2-3, with D possibly TRBD2 on 7 matching bases. Germline lookup yields CDR1 GTSNPN and CDR2 SVGIG (reference sequence). With 5 bases removed from V and 3 bases from J, the gap between germline ends came to 18 bases. This CDR3 region has 15 residues. This CDR3 reads CAWGRAGAGTDTQYF. The DNA of the CDR3 is TGTGCCTGGGGTCGGGCGGGGGCAGGGACAGATACGCAGTATTTT. Full variable domain (remainder filled in from reference TRBV30 and TRBJ2-3): SQTIHQWPATLVQPVGSPLSLECTVEGTSNPNLYWYRQAAGRGLQLLFYSVGIGQISSEVPQNLSASRPQDRQFILSSKKLLLSDSGFYLCAWGRAGAGTDTQYFGPGTRLTVL.

The chain recombines TRBV7-3 with TRBJ2-5, with 8 bases identical to TRBD2. This CDR3 spans 15 amino acids. The junction had 4 bases not matched to a gene; V was cut back by 2 bases and J by 2 bases. Germline lookup yields CDR1 SGHTA and CDR2 FQGTGA. CDR3 in DNA: TGTGCCAGCAGCTTACTGGCGGGGGGACAAGAGACCCAGTACTTC. Amino acids: CASSLLAGGQETQYF.

This chain uses TRBV14 with TRBJ1-6; D call uncertain. Germline V gives CDR1 SGHDN, CDR2 FVKESK. V was pared by 0 bases and J by 8 bases, with 14 bases between. The CDR3 is 16 residues long. CDR3 sequence: CASSQEEAGSDSPLHF. CDR3 in DNA: TGTGCCAGCAGCCAAGAAGAAGCCGGCTCGGATTCACCCCTCCACTTT. The whole variable domain, remainder taken from reference TRBV14 and TRBJ1-6, is EAGVTQFPSHSVIEKGQTVTLRCDPISGHDNLYWYRRVMGKEIKFLLHFVKESKQDESGMPNNRFLAERTGGTYSTLKVQPAELEDSGVYFCASSQEEAGSDSPLHFGNGTRLTVT.

The chain recombines TRBV30 with TRBJ2-3, with a possible D match to TRBD2 (6 bases). Germline CDR1 and CDR2: GTSNPN and SVGIG (reference sequence). The CDR3 runs to 14 residues. The V end was cut by 8 bases, the J end by 2 bases, with 17 bases between. Written as DNA, the CDR3 is TGTGCCAGCACTACTAGCCCCGCCACAGATACGCAGTATTTT. It yields the protein CASTTSPATDTQYF.

The rearrangement links TRBV11-1 to TRBJ2-5, with D perhaps being TRBD1 or TRBD2 (5 bases each). V was trimmed by 5 bases and J by 10 bases, leaving 14 bases between them. Germline lookup yields CDR1 SGHAT and CDR2 FQDESV (reference sequence). The CDR3 runs to 12 residues. The chain's CDR3 is CASSTGRGDQYF. CDR3 DNA: TGTGCCAGCAGCACGGGTAGGGGAGACCAGTACTTC. The whole variable domain, remainder taken from reference TRBV11-1 and TRBJ2-5, is EAEVAQSPRYKITEKSQAVAFWCDPISGHATLYWYRQILGQGPELLVQFQDESVVDDSQLPKDRFSAERLKGVDSTLKIQPAELGDSAMYLCASSTGRGDQYFGPGTRLLVL.

The chain joins TRBV2 to TRBJ2-1; 12 bases line up with TRBD2. This CDR3 contains 18 residues. CDR1 and CDR2 from the germline V gene are SNHLY and FYNNEI. Germline trimming cut 4 bases from V and 5 bases from J; bases unmatched to any gene: 12. The chain's CDR3 is CASSGLAGEPVPNNEQFF. The CDR3 bases are TGTGCCAGCAGTGGACTAGCGGGAGAGCCAGTTCCTAACAATGAGCAGTTCTTC.

The chain couples TRBV10-1 to TRBJ2-7; the match to TRBD1 covers 9 bases. With 5 bases clipped from V and 4 bases from J, the junction kept 6 bases outside the gene matches. Germline-derived CDR1 and CDR2 are WNHNN and SYGVQD (reference sequence). The CDR3 has 14 amino acids. The CDR3 DNA reads as TGCGCCAGCAGTCCCGGACAGGGGTGGTACGAGCAGTACTTC. It yields the protein CASSPGQGWYEQYF.

This chain connects TRBV19 to TRBJ1-5; D is undetermined. This CDR3 is 13 amino acids long. Germline V gives CDR1 LNHDA, CDR2 SQIVND (reference sequence). V gave up 4 bases and J gave up 5 bases, with 9 bases separating them. This CDR3 reads CASSTEDDQPQHF. DNA of the CDR3: TGTGCCAGTAGTACAGAGGATGATCAGCCCCAGCATTTT.

This clone was counted once. The chain carries TRBV6-1 and TRBJ2-1, with unresolved D. CDR3 length equals 15 residues. V lost 2 bases and J 4 bases, leaving 12 bases between the germline ends. Germline loops: CDR1 MNHNS, CDR2 SASEGT. The CDR3 nucleotides read TGTGCCAGCAGTGAAACGGTGATAAGATACAATGAGCAGTTCTTC. It yields the protein CASSETVIRYNEQFF.

This clone was observed once. The chain combines TRBV5-6 with TRBJ1-1; D is ambiguous. Germline values: CDR1 SGHDT, CDR2 YYEEEE. The ends were cut back, 4 bases at V and 2 bases at J, with 9 bases in the middle. The CDR3 extends over 13 amino acids. In DNA form, the CDR3 reads TGTGCCAGCAGCGCGGACCGTAACACTGAAGCTTTCTTT. Its translation is CASSADRNTEAFF.